The entry below describes one T cell receptor beta chain. This clonotype has at least ten counts. Its antigen is still unknown. The input lacks base qualities; no much larger clone sits a single base away. Amplification of TCR beta CDR3 regions was carried out from RNA transcripts. A first-round RT-PCR of the TCR CDR3 used the HTBI primer set with the Qiagen OneStep RT-PCR kit. The libraries were constructed in a second round of multiplex PCR and then size-selected and purified. Libraries were sequenced paired-end with 100 bp reads on an Illumina HiSeq2000. As for the authors' bioinformatics: SOAPnuke was used to process the raw data, removing reads that contained adapters or uncalled bases, had a mean Phred below 15, or lacked an exact match to the constant primer or identifier. High-quality paired reads were merged with COPE v1.2.5, and unique nucleotide sequences were defined as clonotypes. Clonotypes were aligned to IMGT TRBV, TRBD and TRBJ reference segments using MiTCR v1.1. Analysis was restricted to V-J combinations with a frequency above 0.0001, which covered 98% to 99.2% of repertoires. A TCS score was defined as the ratio between F50 (clonal expansion) and ExV (chaos), using BLOSUM62-based TCRdist between CDR3 peptides within each V-J. Welch's t-statistics and random forest reduced fewer than 550 V-J features to 10 to 15, which were used in a naive Bayes classifier (R e1071). TCRdb passed the public sequencing reads through fastp at Q25 and MiXCR, retaining productive beta sequences. Merged by CDR3 protein, the rows form single entries marked with the most common genes and DNA. The V and J calls follow TCRdb's processing rather than the paper's. For this sample the table gives hundreds of thousands of distinct CDR3 sequences, of which around 21% were detected only once. The ten largest clones take up about 35% of the sample.

The sample originates from a study of T cells in Graves' hyperthyroidism and ophthalmopathy (dated by TCRdb to about 2019). For the study in its entirety: Peripheral blood samples were taken at the time of initial diagnosis, prior to any treatment. After blood sampling, hyperthyroidism patients were treated with methimazole at a starting dose of 30 mg daily, and ophthalmopathy patients were treated with high-dose intravenous methylprednisolone. In addition, the study compared T-cell repertoires in thyroid tissue and in blood from about 6 Graves' hyperthyroidism patients. According to the paper, TCR Vbeta CDR3 sequencing was carried out on some 130 peripheral blood samples, which came from fewer than 50 ophthalmopathy, around 74 hyperthyroidism and approximately 17 progressor patients. To identify TCR V-J signatures that set the groups apart, the researchers used a discovery cohort of 100 or so patients, made up of 40 to 45 with Graves' ophthalmopathy and about 60 with stable Graves' hyperthyroidism. Prospective prediction of ophthalmopathy was tested in an independent validation cohort consisting of 18 to 20 hyperthyroidism patients and some 17 patients who later progressed to ophthalmopathy. The approximately 100 discovery patients were divided at random into training and test sets in a 7:3 ratio. Study-level results and caveats: No statistical method was used to set the sample size in advance, and investigators knew the group allocation. Blood samples also contained most of the expanded thyroid clonotypes (frequency above 0.001), which suggests that blood repertoires may reflect thyroid immune responses. In cross-validation, a model built on a 13 V-J signature told ophthalmopathy apart from stable hyperthyroidism with roughly 87% sensitivity and about 81% specificity, and in testing the same model reached 80%/75%. During validation, the model predicted progression to ophthalmopathy a median of around 7 months ahead of onset, with roughly 65% sensitivity and almost 75% specificity.

In the ophthalmopathy patients, disease was moderately to severely active, with a Clinical Activity Score of 3 or more, a NOSPECS grade of 4 or more, and a duration of less than 3 months. The study excluded patients with uncontrolled infections, other autoimmune diseases, pregnancy or lactation. Diagnoses were established on the basis of clinical symptoms, serum thyroxine and TRAb, thyroid ultrasound, and orbital computed tomography. PBMCs were isolated from approximately 10 ml of fresh peripheral blood by Ficoll-Paque density gradient centrifugation. Trizol reagent was used to extract total RNA, and RNA quality was then checked on an Agilent 2100 Bioanalyzer. Measured from the cysteine to the phenylalanine, the CDR3 is 15 residues long. The entry retains the CDR3 DNA only, 45 bases that are in frame from base 1. At the junction V is shortened by 2 bases and J by 8 bases, with 15 bases in between. As encoded in the germline V gene, CDR1 is SGHAT while CDR2 is FQNNGV.

Sequencing was performed on blood. The receptor was derived from a man under 40 with Graves' ophthalmopathy. The sequence joins TRBV11-2 to TRBJ1-4, and the D gene may be TRBD1, 5 bases matching. This receptor has the CDR3 CASSLQGLNSEKLFF. Here is the DNA: TGTGCCAGCAGCTTACAGGGATTAAATAGCGAAAAACTGTTTTTT.